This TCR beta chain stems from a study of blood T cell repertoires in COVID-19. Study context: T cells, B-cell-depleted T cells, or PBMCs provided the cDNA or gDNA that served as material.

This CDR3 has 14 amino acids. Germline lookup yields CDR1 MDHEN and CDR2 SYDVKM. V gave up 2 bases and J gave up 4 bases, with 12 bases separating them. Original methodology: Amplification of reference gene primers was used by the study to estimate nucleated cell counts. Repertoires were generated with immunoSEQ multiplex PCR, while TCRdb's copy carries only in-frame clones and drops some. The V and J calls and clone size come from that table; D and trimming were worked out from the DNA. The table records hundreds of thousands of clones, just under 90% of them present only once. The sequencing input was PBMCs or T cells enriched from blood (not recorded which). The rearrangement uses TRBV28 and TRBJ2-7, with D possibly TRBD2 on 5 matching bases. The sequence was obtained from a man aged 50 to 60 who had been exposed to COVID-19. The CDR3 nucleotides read TGTGCCAGCAGTTTAAGTTCGGGGAGTTACGAGCAGTACGTC. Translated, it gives CASSLSSGSYEQYV.